The present entry profiles one TCR beta chain with its context. Its antigen remains unknown. Libraries of TCR beta were made from roughly 1.8 micrograms of genomic DNA that came from cryopreserved PBMCs. Produced via immunoSEQ multiplex PCR; TCRdb's table is partial and in-frame only. The sample carries a few hundred thousand clones, roughly 74% recorded once. The sample originates from a study of cytotoxic CD8 clonotypes in ibrutinib-treated CLL. Whole-study context: Response samples were taken after a median of approximately 11 months on treatment, range 6 to 36. Broader study findings: Against age-matched healthy donors, baseline clonality ran higher and tracked circulating CD8+ T-cell counts.

The source is a human donor with chronic lymphocytic leukemia. The sample consisted of PBMCs, taken after 24 months of ibrutinib treatment.

CDR3 sequence (DNA): TGTGCCAGCAGCTTAGCGCTACAGGGGGCGGGCTACACCTTC. Encoded protein: CASSLALQGAGYTF. The genes are TRBV7-9 and TRBJ1-2; 9 bases align to TRBD1. Germline V lookup: CDR1 SEHNR, CDR2 FQNEAQ (reference sequence). The CDR3 is made up of 14 amino acids. The V segment lost 0 bases and the J segment 8 bases; nucleotides outside the gene matches: 4.